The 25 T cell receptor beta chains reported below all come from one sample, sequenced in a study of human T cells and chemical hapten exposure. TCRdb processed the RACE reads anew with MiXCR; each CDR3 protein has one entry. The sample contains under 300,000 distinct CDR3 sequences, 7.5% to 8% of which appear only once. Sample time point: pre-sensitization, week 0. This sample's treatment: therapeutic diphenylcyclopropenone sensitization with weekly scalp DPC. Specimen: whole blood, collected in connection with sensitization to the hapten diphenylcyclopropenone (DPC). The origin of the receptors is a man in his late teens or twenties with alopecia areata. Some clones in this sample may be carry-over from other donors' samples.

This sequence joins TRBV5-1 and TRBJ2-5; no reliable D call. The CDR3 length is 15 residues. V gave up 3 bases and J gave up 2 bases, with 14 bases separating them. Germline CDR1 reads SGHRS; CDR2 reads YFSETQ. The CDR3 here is CASSSPVGLQETQYF. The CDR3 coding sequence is TGCGCCAGCAGCTCCCCCGTAGGGCTACAAGAGACCCAGTACTTC. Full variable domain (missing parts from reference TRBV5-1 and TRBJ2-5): KAGVTQTPRYLIKTRGQQVTLSCSPISGHRSVSWYQQTPGQGLQFLFEYFSETQRNKGNFPGRFSGRQFSNSRSEMNVSTLELGDSALYLCASSSPVGLQETQYFGPGTRLLVL.

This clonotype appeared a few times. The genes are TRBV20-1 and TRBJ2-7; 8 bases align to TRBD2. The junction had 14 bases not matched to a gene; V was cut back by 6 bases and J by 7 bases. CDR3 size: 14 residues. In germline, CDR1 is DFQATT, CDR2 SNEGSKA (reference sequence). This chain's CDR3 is CSAPRDSGAGEQYF. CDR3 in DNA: TGCAGTGCCCCCCGGGATAGCGGGGCGGGGGAGCAGTACTTC.

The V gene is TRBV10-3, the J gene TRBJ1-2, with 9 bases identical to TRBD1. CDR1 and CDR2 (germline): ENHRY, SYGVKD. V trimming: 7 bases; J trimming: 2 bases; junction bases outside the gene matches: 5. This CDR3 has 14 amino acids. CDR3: CAITLGTGNYGYTF. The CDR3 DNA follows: TGTGCCATCACTTTAGGGACAGGGAACTATGGCTACACCTTC.

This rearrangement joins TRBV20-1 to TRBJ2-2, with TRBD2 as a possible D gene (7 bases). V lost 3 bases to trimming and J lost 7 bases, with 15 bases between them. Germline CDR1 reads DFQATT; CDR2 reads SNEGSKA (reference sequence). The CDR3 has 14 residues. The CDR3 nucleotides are TGCAGTGCTAGGCCCGGAGGGGGGGTCGGGGAGCTGTTTTTT. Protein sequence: CSARPGGGVGELFF.

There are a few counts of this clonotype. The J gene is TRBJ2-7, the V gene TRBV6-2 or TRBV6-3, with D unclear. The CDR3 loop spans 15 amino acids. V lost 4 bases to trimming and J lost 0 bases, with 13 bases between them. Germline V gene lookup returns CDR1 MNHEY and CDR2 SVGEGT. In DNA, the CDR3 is TGTGCCAGCAGTTTGAGCCGGACGCGCTCCTACGAGCAGTACTTC. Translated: CASSLSRTRSYEQYF.

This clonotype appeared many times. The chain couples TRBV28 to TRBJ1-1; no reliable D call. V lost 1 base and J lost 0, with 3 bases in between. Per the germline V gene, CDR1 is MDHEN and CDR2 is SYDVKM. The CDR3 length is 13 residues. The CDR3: CASSLSVNTEAFF. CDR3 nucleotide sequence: TGTGCCAGCAGTTTATCGGTGAACACTGAAGCTTTCTTT.

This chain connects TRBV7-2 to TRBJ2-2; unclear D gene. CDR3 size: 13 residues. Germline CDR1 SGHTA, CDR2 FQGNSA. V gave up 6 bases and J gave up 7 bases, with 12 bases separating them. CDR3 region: CASSFESGGELFF. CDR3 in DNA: TGTGCCAGCAGTTTCGAGTCCGGCGGGGAGCTGTTTTTT.

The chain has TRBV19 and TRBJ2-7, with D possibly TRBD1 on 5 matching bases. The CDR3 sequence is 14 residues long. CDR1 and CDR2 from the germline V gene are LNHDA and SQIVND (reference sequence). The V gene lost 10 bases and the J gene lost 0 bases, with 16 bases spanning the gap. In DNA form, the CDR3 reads TGTGCCACCTCCCAAGACAGCAGCTCCTACGAGCAGTACTTC. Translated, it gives CATSQDSSSYEQYF.

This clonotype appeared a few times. The CDR3 DNA is TGCAGCGTTGGTCCCTTTTACGAGCAGTACTTC. It translates to CSVGPFYEQYF. The rearrangement links TRBV29-1 to TRBJ2-7; D is undetermined. V was pared by 4 bases and J by 4 bases, with 8 bases between. Looked up from germline, CDR1 is SQVTM and CDR2 is ANQGSEA. This CDR3 spans 11 amino acids.

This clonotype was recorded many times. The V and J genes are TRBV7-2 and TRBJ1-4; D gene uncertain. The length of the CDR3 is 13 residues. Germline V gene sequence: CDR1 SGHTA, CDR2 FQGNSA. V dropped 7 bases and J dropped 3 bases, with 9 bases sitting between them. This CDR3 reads CASTPAANEKLFF. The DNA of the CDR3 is TGTGCCAGCACGCCTGCAGCTAATGAAAAACTGTTTTTT.

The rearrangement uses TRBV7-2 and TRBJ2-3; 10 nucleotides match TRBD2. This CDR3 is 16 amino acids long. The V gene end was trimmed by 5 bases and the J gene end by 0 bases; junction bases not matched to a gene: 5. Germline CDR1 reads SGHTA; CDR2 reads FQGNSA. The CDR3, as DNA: TGTGCCAGCAGCAAACTAGCGGGGACTAGCACAGATACGCAGTATTTT. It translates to CASSKLAGTSTDTQYF.

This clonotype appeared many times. CDR3 amino acids: CASSLLHEVYTDTQYF. In DNA form, the CDR3 reads TGTGCCAGCAGTTTACTTCATGAGGTGTACACAGATACGCAGTATTTT. The chain employs TRBV27 and TRBJ2-3; no firm D call. The CDR3 is 16 residues long. CDR1 MNHEY and CDR2 SMNVEV come from the germline V gene (reference sequence). Trimming took off 2 bases at V and 2 bases at J, with 14 bases between the two ends.

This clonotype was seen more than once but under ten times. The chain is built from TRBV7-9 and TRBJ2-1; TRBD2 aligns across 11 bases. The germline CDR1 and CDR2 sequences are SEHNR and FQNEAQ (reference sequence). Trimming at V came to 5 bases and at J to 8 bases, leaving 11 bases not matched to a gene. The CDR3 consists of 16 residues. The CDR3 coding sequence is TGTGCCAGCAGCCGCATTAGCGGGGGGGCTGAAGATGAGCAGTTCTTC. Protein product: CASSRISGGAEDEQFF.

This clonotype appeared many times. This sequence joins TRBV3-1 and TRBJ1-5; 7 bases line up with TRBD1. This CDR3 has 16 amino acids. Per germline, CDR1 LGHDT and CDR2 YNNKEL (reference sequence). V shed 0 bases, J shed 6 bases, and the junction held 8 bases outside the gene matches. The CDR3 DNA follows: TGTGCCAGCAGCCAAGACTCCTCAAGGGGGCGTCAGCCCCAGCATTTT. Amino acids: CASSQDSSRGRQPQHF.

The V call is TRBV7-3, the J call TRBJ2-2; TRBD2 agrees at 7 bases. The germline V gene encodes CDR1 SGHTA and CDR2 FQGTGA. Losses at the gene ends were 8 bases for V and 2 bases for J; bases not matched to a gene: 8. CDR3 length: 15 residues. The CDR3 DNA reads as TGTGCCAGCGGATCCGGGACTATCAACACCGGGGAGCTGTTTTTT. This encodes CASGSGTINTGELFF.

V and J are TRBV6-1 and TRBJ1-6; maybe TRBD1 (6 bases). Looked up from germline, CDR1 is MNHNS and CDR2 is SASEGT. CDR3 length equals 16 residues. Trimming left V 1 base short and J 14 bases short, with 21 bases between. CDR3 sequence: CASSEVQTGGNVALHF. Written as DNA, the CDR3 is TGTGCCAGCAGTGAAGTACAGACAGGTGGGAATGTCGCCCTCCACTTT.

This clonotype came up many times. CDR3 coding DNA: TGTGCCAGCAGTTACCAGGGGGTCAATGAGCAGTTCTTC. It specifies CASSYQGVNEQFF. The J gene is TRBJ2-1, the V gene TRBV6-6; the match to TRBD1 covers 7 bases. J was trimmed by 6 bases and V by 2 bases; bases with no gene match: 1. CDR1 and CDR2 (germline): MNHNY, SVGAGI (reference sequence). The CDR3 runs 13 residues.

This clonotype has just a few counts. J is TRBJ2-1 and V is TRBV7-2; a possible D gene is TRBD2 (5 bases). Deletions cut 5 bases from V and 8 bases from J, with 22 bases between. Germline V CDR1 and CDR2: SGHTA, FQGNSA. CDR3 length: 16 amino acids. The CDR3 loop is CASSQPGATGFYEQFF. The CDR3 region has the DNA TGTGCCAGCAGCCAGCCGGGTGCGACGGGATTTTATGAGCAGTTCTTC.

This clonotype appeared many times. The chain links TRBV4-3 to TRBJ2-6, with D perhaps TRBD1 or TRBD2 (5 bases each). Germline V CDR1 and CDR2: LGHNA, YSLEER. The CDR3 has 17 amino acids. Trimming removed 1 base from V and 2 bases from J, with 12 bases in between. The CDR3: CASSQVLRGAGANVLTF. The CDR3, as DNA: TGCGCCAGCAGCCAAGTTTTGAGGGGCGCTGGGGCCAACGTCCTGACTTTC.

As DNA, the CDR3 is TGCAGTGCAAAGACAGCGGGGGGTTCAGAGACCCAGTACTTC. Its protein is CSAKTAGGSETQYF. The V gene is TRBV20-1, the J gene TRBJ2-5; the match to TRBD2 covers 9 bases. The CDR3 spans 14 residues. In germline, CDR1 is DFQATT, CDR2 SNEGSKA (reference sequence). J lost 4 bases, V lost 6 bases, and 9 bases had no gene match.

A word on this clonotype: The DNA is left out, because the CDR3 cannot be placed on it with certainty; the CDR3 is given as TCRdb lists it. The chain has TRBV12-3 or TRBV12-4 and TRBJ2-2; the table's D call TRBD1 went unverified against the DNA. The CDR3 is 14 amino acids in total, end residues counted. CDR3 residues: CASSSSPSLGELFF.

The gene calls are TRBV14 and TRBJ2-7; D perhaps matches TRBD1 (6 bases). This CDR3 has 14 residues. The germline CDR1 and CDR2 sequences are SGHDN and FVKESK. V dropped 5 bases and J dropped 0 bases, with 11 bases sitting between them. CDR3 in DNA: TGTGCCAGCAGCTTTGACAGGACCTCCTACGAGCAGTACTTC. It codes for CASSFDRTSYEQYF.

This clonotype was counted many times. The CDR3 nucleotides are TGTGCCAGCAGCCATGTCCCGTCGGAAGATGGCTACACCTTC. Translated: CASSHVPSEDGYTF. This rearrangement joins TRBV4-2 to TRBJ1-2; D gene uncertain. Germline V gene data show CDR1 as LGHNA and CDR2 as YNFKEQ. V lost 3 bases and J lost 6, with 14 bases in between. This CDR3 comprises 14 residues.

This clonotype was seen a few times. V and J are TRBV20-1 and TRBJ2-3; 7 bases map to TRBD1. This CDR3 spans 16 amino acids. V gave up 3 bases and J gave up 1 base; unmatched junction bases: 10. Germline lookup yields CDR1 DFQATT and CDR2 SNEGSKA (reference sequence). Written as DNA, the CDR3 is TGCAGTGCTAGTGTTCCAGGGGGATGGGGCACAGATACGCAGTATTTT. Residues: CSASVPGGWGTDTQYF.

The CDR3 DNA sequence: TGTGCCAGCAGTCCCCCCGGGACAGGGAGGCCCGGGGAGCTGTTTTTT. Translating it yields CASSPPGTGRPGELFF. The chain employs TRBV28 and TRBJ2-2; 9 nucleotides agree with TRBD1. V was clipped by 5 bases and J by 6 bases; unmatched bases: 10. The CDR3 is 16 amino acids. Per the germline V gene, CDR1 is MDHEN and CDR2 is SYDVKM. Based on the CDR3 plus reference TRBV28 and TRBJ2-2, the full variable domain is DVKVTQSSRYLVKRTGEKVFLECVQDMDHENMFWYRQDPGLGLRLIYFSYDVKMKEKGDIPEGYSVSREKKERFSLILESASTNQTSMYLCASSPPGTGRPGELFFGEGSRLTVL.